This is a list of T cell receptor beta chains from one sample in a study of T cell responses to AZD1222 COVID-19 vaccine. Sequencing used immunoSEQ multiplex PCR; TCRdb keeps in-frame clones, though not all of them. The sample holds roughly 190,000 clones, more than 85% seen once. Sequenced here: peripheral blood, sampled 28 days after the second AZD1222 dose. The receptor set was obtained from an adult who received the AZD1222 COVID-19 vaccine. CDR3s include the opening cysteine and the closing phenylalanine or tryptophan. The D gene is left open where the match is weak. Expanded clones are given a class, and other clones once, few, many or no size at all.

j_call	d_call	v_call	clone_size	cdr3_nt	cdr3_aa
TRBJ1-3	.	TRBV11-3	.	TGTGCCAGCAGCTTAGATGTACCTAGGGGACACTTCTCTGGAAACACCATATATTTT	CASSLDVPRGHFSGNTIYF
TRBJ2-4	.	TRBV30	.	TGTGCCTGGAGTGTAGGCGACAAGGGGGTTCAGTACTTC	CAWSVGDKGVQYF
TRBJ2-7	.	TRBV11-2	.	TGTGCCAGCAGCTTAGAGGGCGGGAAGAGCTCCTACGAGCAGTACTTC	CASSLEGGKSSYEQYF
TRBJ2-3	.	TRBV5-4	.	TGTGCCAGCAGCCTGCCCACGTCGGATACGCAGTATTTT	CASSLPTSDTQYF
TRBJ1-2	.	TRBV4-2	.	TGTGCCAGCAGCCAAGACATCTATGGCTACACCTTC	CASSQDIYGYTF
TRBJ1-5	.	TRBV7-8	.	TGTGCCAGCAGCTTAGAGGTAGGACAGCCCCAGCATTTT	CASSLEVGQPQHF
TRBJ1-3	.	TRBV24-1	once	TGTGCCACCAGTGATTCCGACATCTCTGGAAACACCATATATTTT	CATSDSDISGNTIYF
TRBJ1-5	TRBD1	TRBV19	.	TGTGCCAGTACCTCCCCGTCCTTGGGACAGGGAGGACAGCCCCAGCATTTT	CASTSPSLGQGGQPQHF
TRBJ2-3	TRBD2	TRBV30	.	TGTGCCTGGAGTGTCGGGGGGAGGGCAGATACGCAGTATTTT	CAWSVGGRADTQYF
TRBJ2-2	TRBD2	TRBV6-4	.	TGTGCCAGCAGAAAGGGACTAGACGTCGGGGAGCTGTTTTTT	CASRKGLDVGELFF
TRBJ1-1	TRBD1	TRBV27	.	TGTGCCAGCAGTCTCAAGGGTCTAGGGGGCAGCTTCCCCCGGAACACTGAAGCTTTCTTT	CASSLKGLGGSFPRNTEAFF
TRBJ2-2	.	TRBV7-8	.	TGTGCCAGCAGCTTATCACGCAGGGAAACGAACACCGGGGAGCTGTTTTTT	CASSLSRRETNTGELFF
TRBJ2-4	TRBD2	TRBV7-2	few	TGTGCCAGCAGCGTTAGGGTCAGCGGGACCCAAAACATTCAGTACTTC	CASSVRVSGTQNIQYF
TRBJ2-2	TRBD2	TRBV7-3	once	TGTGCCAGCAGCTCGACGAGGACTAGCGGATGGGTCGGGGAGCTGTTTTTT	CASSSTRTSGWVGELFF
TRBJ2-1	.	TRBV5-1	.	TGCGCCAGCACCCAGGACAGTACTTACAATGAGCAGTTCTTC	CASTQDSTYNEQFF
TRBJ1-2	.	TRBV29-1	.	TGCAGCGTTGAGGGGCCAGTAAACTATGGCTACACCTTC	CSVEGPVNYGYTF
TRBJ2-7	.	TRBV6-2/TRBV6-3	.	TGTGCCAGCAGCGAGGGCTACGAGCAGTACTTC	CASSEGYEQYF
TRBJ2-1	.	TRBV7-2	.	TGTGCCAGCAGCTCCCGGTTAGTAGGTCCCTCCTACAATGAGCAGTTCTTC	CASSSRLVGPSYNEQFF
TRBJ1-2	.	TRBV18	.	TGTGCCAGCTCACCCGGAACTGAAAGCTATGGCTACACCTTC	CASSPGTESYGYTF
TRBJ2-5	.	TRBV27	.	TGTGCCAGCAGCCCGGGGCCTCAAGAGACCCAGTACTTC	CASSPGPQETQYF
TRBJ1-1	.	TRBV6-5	.	TGTGCCAGCAGTTATGAGGCACAGATGAACACTGAAGCTTTCTTT	CASSYEAQMNTEAFF
TRBJ2-7	TRBD2	TRBV5-1	.	TGCGCCAGCAGGCCTGCTACCGGGACTAGCTACGAGCAGTACTTC	CASRPATGTSYEQYF
TRBJ2-7	TRBD2	TRBV4-2	.	TGTGCCAGCAGCCATGATCTAGCGGGAGGGATCTACGAGCAGTACTTC	CASSHDLAGGIYEQYF
TRBJ1-1	.	TRBV5-5	.	TGTGCCAGCAGGTTCATGAACACTGAAGCTTTCTTT	CASRFMNTEAFF
TRBJ1-2	TRBD1	TRBV19	.	TGTGCCAGTAGTATACTGGGACAGGCCGGCTATGGCTACACCTTC	CASSILGQAGYGYTF
TRBJ2-1	.	TRBV5-8	.	TGTGCCAGCAGCTTGAGGACGGGACCGATGAGCAATGAGCAGTTCTTC	CASSLRTGPMSNEQFF
TRBJ1-6	TRBD1	TRBV10-3	.	TGTGCCATCAGTGAGATTCTGACAGGGGTCTCTAGTTCACCCCTCCACTTT	CAISEILTGVSSSPLHF
TRBJ1-5	.	TRBV6-2/TRBV6-3	.	TGTGCCAGCAGCCTCGACCCCGGACCGATTTATAGCAATCAGCCCCAGCATTTT	CASSLDPGPIYSNQPQHF
TRBJ2-1	TRBD2	TRBV3-1/TRBV3-2	.	TGTGCCAGCAGCCTAGGACTAGCGGGATCCTACAATGAGCAGTTCTTC	CASSLGLAGSYNEQFF
TRBJ1-1	.	TRBV18	.	TGTGCCAGCTCACCGGAGCAGAACACTGAAGCTTTCTTT	CASSPEQNTEAFF
TRBJ2-1	.	TRBV4-3	.	TGCGCCAGCAGCCAAGCGGGAGACAATGAGCAGTTCTTC	CASSQAGDNEQFF
TRBJ2-7	.	TRBV28	.	TGTGCCAGCCAGAGGACAGCCTTCTCTTACGAGCAGTACTTC	CASQRTAFSYEQYF
TRBJ1-1	.	TRBV2	.	TGTGCCAGCAGTGAACAGAGAAACACTGAAGCTTTCTTT	CASSEQRNTEAFF
TRBJ1-6	.	TRBV30	.	TGTGCCTGGACTAAGGAGGGGATAAGTAATTCACCCCTCCACTTT	CAWTKEGISNSPLHF
TRBJ1-4	.	TRBV24-1	.	TGTGCCACCAGTGATCCAAACCAGGGTTTGGGGGAAAAACTGTTTTTT	CATSDPNQGLGEKLFF
TRBJ2-7	.	TRBV27	.	TGTGCCAGCAGTTTATCGTGGGGACAAACCTACGAGCAGTACTTC	CASSLSWGQTYEQYF
TRBJ1-3	.	TRBV11-2	once	TGTGCCAGCAGCTTAGGGGGTTGGTCAGGAAACACCATATATTTT	CASSLGGWSGNTIYF
TRBJ2-7	TRBD1	TRBV11-3	.	TGTGCCAGCAGCCCGGGGCAGGGGGCCTACGAGCAGTACTTC	CASSPGQGAYEQYF
TRBJ2-7	.	TRBV12-5	.	TGTGCTAGTGGTTTGTTAGGTTCCTACGAGCAGTACTTC	CASGLLGSYEQYF
TRBJ1-6	.	TRBV7-3	.	TGTGCCAGCAGCTTAAGGGGAGGGAATTACAATTCACCCCTCCACTTT	CASSLRGGNYNSPLHF
TRBJ2-1	TRBD1	TRBV24-1	.	TGTGCCACCAGTACCCGGACAGGGGGGCTCGCTGAGCAGTTCTTC	CATSTRTGGLAEQFF
TRBJ2-2	TRBD1	TRBV6-5	.	TGTGCCAGCAGTCCGGGACAGGGGGTGCCCGGGGAGCTGTTTTTT	CASSPGQGVPGELFF
TRBJ1-3	.	TRBV11-1	.	TGTGCCAGCAGCGCCGGAATGTCTGGAAACACCATATATTTT	CASSAGMSGNTIYF
TRBJ2-1	.	TRBV7-8	once	TGTGCCAGCAGCTTAAAAGGGGACAATGAGCAGTTCTTC	CASSLKGDNEQFF
TRBJ1-4	.	TRBV10-3	.	TGTGCCATCAGACAGCTAACTAATGAAAAACTGTTTTTT	CAIRQLTNEKLFF
TRBJ1-1	TRBD1	TRBV5-5	.	TGTGCCAGCAGCTTCAGGGGGGGGAACACTGAAGCTTTCTTT	CASSFRGGNTEAFF
TRBJ2-3	.	TRBV15	.	TGTGCCACCAGCAGAGAAAGTCAGGGAACAGATACGCAGTATTTT	CATSRESQGTDTQYF
TRBJ2-3	.	TRBV9	once	TGTGCCAGCAGCGTTCGGGCTAGCGAAGGCACAGATACGCAGTATTTT	CASSVRASEGTDTQYF
TRBJ2-5	.	TRBV30	.	TGTGCCTGGAGTCGACAGGAGGGAGAGACCCAGTACTTC	CAWSRQEGETQYF
TRBJ1-2	.	TRBV28	.	TGTGCCAGCAGCCTCCGGGACTTCGGGGGCTACACCTTC	CASSLRDFGGYTF
TRBJ1-5	TRBD1	TRBV7-8	.	TGTGCCAGCAGCTTACTGGACAGGGGGTATCAGCCCCAGCATTTT	CASSLLDRGYQPQHF
TRBJ1-5	.	TRBV7-2	.	TGTGCCAGCAGCTCCCCTACCTGGGTAAATCAGCCCCAGCATTTT	CASSSPTWVNQPQHF
TRBJ1-4	TRBD1	TRBV6-1	.	TGTGCCAGCAGTGAAGTAGGACAGGGAATTAATGAAAAACTGTTTTTT	CASSEVGQGINEKLFF
TRBJ2-2	.	TRBV30	.	TGTGCCTGGAGCGTCCTGAACACCGGGGAGCTGTTTTTT	CAWSVLNTGELFF
TRBJ2-3	.	TRBV10-3	.	TGTGCCATCAGTGAGTCGCATAAGCGGGTGGGCACAGATACGCAGTATTTT	CAISESHKRVGTDTQYF
TRBJ1-4	.	TRBV5-4	.	TGTGCCAGCAGCTTGGAAGGGGTGGGCGAAAAACTGTTTTTT	CASSLEGVGEKLFF